The 13 T cell receptor beta chains presented below share a single source sample, sequenced in a study of control samples from healthy donors and cancer patients (dated by TCRdb to the early 2020s). The library was generated by the immunoSEQ multiplex PCR assay. What TCRdb holds here is the immuneACCESS table cut down to in-frame rearrangements. Part of the clones is not present; checked against another copy, under half of the missing clones reflect an unresolved V gene, and the others are unexplained. The sample contains fewer than 200,000 clones, roughly 92% of them found a single time. 1.1% to 1.5% of the sample is taken by the ten largest. Specimen: blood. These TCRs come from a man aged 25-40 years in good health.

This clone has just one count. The rearrangement uses TRBV9 and TRBJ2-2; TRBD2 is a possible D gene (7 bases). V was pared by 2 bases and J by 9 bases, with 14 bases between. The CDR3 spans 14 residues. CDR1 is SGDLS and CDR2 is YYNGEE in the germline V gene. Here the CDR3 DNA reads TGTGCCAGCAGCGTTAAGGGGGGGAGCAGGGAGCTGTTTTTT. Translating gives CASSVKGGSRELFF.

V usage is TRBV4-2 and J usage is TRBJ1-5, with TRBD1 as a possible D gene (5 bases). There are 16 residues in the CDR3. V was cut by 0 bases and J by 9 bases, with 18 bases left in between. Germline CDR1 reads LGHNA; CDR2 reads YNFKEQ. The CDR3 DNA reads TGTGCCAGCAGCCAAGAAGGTAGGGGTTCGGTGTGGCCCCAGCATTTT. As protein: CASSQEGRGSVWPQHF.

The gene calls are TRBV19 and TRBJ1-1; D possibly corresponds to TRBD1 (5 bases). CDR3 size: 15 residues. V lost 3 bases and J 0 bases, leaving 11 bases between the germline ends. Germline lookup yields CDR1 LNHDA and CDR2 SQIVND (reference sequence). The CDR3 loop is CASSMFGQVNTEAFF. CDR3 DNA: TGTGCCAGTAGTATGTTTGGACAAGTGAACACTGAAGCTTTCTTT.

The chain uses TRBV19 and TRBJ2-7; TRBD2 might be the D (5 bases). The V and J ends lost 6 bases and 2 bases respectively, with 14 bases between them. Germline V gene sequence: CDR1 LNHDA, CDR2 SQIVND (reference sequence). The CDR3 is 14 residues long. CDR3 coding DNA: TGTGCCAGTAGCCCTAGGGTCGGGGCCTACGAGCAGTACTTC. This encodes CASSPRVGAYEQYF.

This rearrangement joins TRBV30 to TRBJ1-5, with 7 bases that match TRBD1. Per the germline V gene, CDR1 is GTSNPN and CDR2 is SVGIG (reference sequence). Unmatched junction bases numbered 5, after V lost 5 bases and J lost 4 bases. The CDR3 consists of 13 residues. The CDR3 bases are TGTGCCTGGCGGGGACAGCGAAATCAGCCCCAGCATTTT. Protein product: CAWRGQRNQPQHF.

The chain has TRBV7-3 and TRBJ2-2, with unresolved D. CDR1 is SGHTA, CDR2 FQGTGA, per germline. V lost 2 bases, J lost 5 bases, and 6 bases lay in between. The CDR3 runs to 13 residues. The CDR3 nucleotides are TGTGCCAGCAGCTTAGGTGCTACCGGGGAGCTGTTTTTT. Its translation: CASSLGATGELFF.

The chain recombines TRBV30 with TRBJ1-2, with D possibly matching TRBD1 (5 bases). Trimming stripped 7 bases from V and 12 bases from J, with 21 bases between. The CDR3 length is 12 residues. Germline assignment: CDR1 GTSNPN and CDR2 SVGIG (reference sequence). The chain's CDR3 is CALGRATGANTF. For the CDR3, the DNA is TGTGCCTTGGGTAGGGCAACAGGCGCGAACACCTTC.

V is TRBV7-2 and J is TRBJ2-7; 9 nucleotides agree with TRBD1. CDR1 is SGHTA and CDR2 is FQGNSA in the germline V gene. There are 15 residues in the CDR3. The V and J ends lost 2 bases and 3 bases, in that order; junction bases with no gene match: 5. The CDR3 coding sequence is TGTGCCAGCAGCTTATCTCGGACAGGGGACTACGAGCAGTACTTC. Amino acid sequence: CASSLSRTGDYEQYF.

The chain joins TRBV27 to TRBJ2-7; 10 bases align to TRBD1. The CDR3 covers 15 residues. The J segment lost 2 bases and the V segment lost 6 bases, leaving 7 bases of the junction unmatched. The germline CDR1 and CDR2 sequences are MNHEY and SMNVEV (reference sequence). Written as DNA, the CDR3 is TGTGCCAGCAGGTATTGGGACAGGGGTGCCTACGAGCAGTACTTC. It encodes CASRYWDRGAYEQYF.

This clone has more than one count but fewer than ten. The V and J genes are TRBV13 and TRBJ1-2; 7 bases map to TRBD1. V dropped 4 bases and J dropped 4; count of bases not matched to a gene: 9. CDR1 is PRHDT and CDR2 is FYEKMQ in the germline V gene (reference sequence). CDR3 size: 15 residues. The CDR3 reads CASSSGDSYTYGYTF. For the CDR3, the DNA is TGTGCCAGCAGCTCAGGGGACAGCTATACCTATGGCTACACCTTC.

V usage is TRBV5-1 and J usage is TRBJ2-5, with 10 bases fitting TRBD2. The CDR3 spans 16 residues. Germline V gene lookup returns CDR1 SGHRS and CDR2 YFSETQ. Losses at the gene ends were 2 bases for V and 4 bases for J; bases not matched to a gene: 8. The CDR3 is CASSFPGLAERETQYF. In nucleotides, the CDR3 is TGCGCCAGCAGCTTTCCCGGACTAGCGGAGAGAGAGACCCAGTACTTC.

The chain links TRBV11-2 to TRBJ1-1; D perhaps matches TRBD1 (6 bases). The CDR3 has 14 residues. Germline assignment: CDR1 SGHAT and CDR2 FQNNGV. The V gene lost 1 base and the J gene lost 5 bases, with 11 bases spanning the gap. CDR3 DNA: TGTGCCAGCAGCTTAGCAGGGGCTGGGACTGAAGCTTTCTTT. Protein sequence: CASSLAGAGTEAFF.

This chain uses TRBV5-4 with TRBJ1-4; TRBD1 matches 12 bases. With 1 base clipped from V and 7 bases from J, the junction kept 2 bases outside the gene matches. From germline, CDR1 is SGHNT and CDR2 YYREEE (reference sequence). This CDR3 is 15 amino acids long. The CDR3 here is CASSLRDRGPEKLFF. CDR3 sequence (DNA): TGTGCCAGCAGCTTGAGGGACAGGGGGCCTGAAAAACTGTTTTTT. Filled out from reference TRBV5-4 and TRBJ1-4, the complete variable domain reads ETGVTQSPTHLIKTRGQQVTLRCSSQSGHNTVSWYQQALGQGPQFIFQYYREEENGRGNFPPRFSGLQFPNYSSELNVNALELDDSALYLCASSLRDRGPEKLFFGSGTQLSVL.